Each of the 18 T cell receptor beta chains below was sequenced from the same sample in a study of blood T cell repertoires in COVID-19. Repertoires were generated with immunoSEQ multiplex PCR, while TCRdb's copy carries only in-frame clones and drops some. This table has 470,000 or so clones, more than 85% appearing once. Material for sequencing was peripheral blood. These receptors were taken from a woman aged 25 to 45 with acute or convalescent COVID-19.

This chain joins TRBV12-2 and TRBJ2-1; no check of the table's D call, TRBD2, against the DNA was made. TRBV12-2 is an annotated pseudogene. This CDR3 has 20 residues. The CDR3 nucleotides read TGTGCAAGTCGCTTCCGAGCGACTAGCGGGGAAAGGATATCCTACAATGAGCAGTTCTTC. Translating it yields CASRFRATSGERISYNEQFF.

On this clone: Other DNA sequences in this sample translate to the same CDR3. This chain connects TRBV3-1 (or the pseudogene TRBV3-2) to TRBJ2-7, with 10 bases identical to TRBD1. The V segment lost 4 bases and the J segment 2 bases; nucleotides outside the gene matches: 2. CDR1 LGHDT and CDR2 YNNKEL come from the germline V gene (reference sequence). The CDR3 spans 14 residues. The DNA for the CDR3 is TGTGCCAGCAGCCCAGGGACAGGGGCCTACGAGCAGTACTTC. It translates to CASSPGTGAYEQYF.

The chain carries TRBV5-1 and TRBJ2-5; 13 bases fit TRBD2. J gave up 2 bases and V 3 bases, and 4 bases lay outside the gene matches. There are 16 residues in the CDR3. Germline lookup yields CDR1 SGHRS and CDR2 YFSETQ. CDR3 in DNA: TGCGCCAGCAGCTCCAGACTAGCGGGGGGACAAGAGACCCAGTACTTC. Its translation is CASSSRLAGGQETQYF.

V gene TRBV28 combines with J gene TRBJ2-6; D uncertain. Deletions cut 2 bases from V and 0 bases from J, with 5 bases between. This CDR3 contains 15 residues. The V gene's germline CDR1 is MDHEN and CDR2 SYDVKM. Written as DNA, the CDR3 is TGTGCCAGCAGTTTAAGCCTCTCTGGGGCCAACGTCCTGACTTTC. As protein: CASSLSLSGANVLTF.

The V call is TRBV6-6, the J call TRBJ1-2; TRBD1 matches 8 bases. CDR3 length: 16 amino acids. Germline V CDR1 and CDR2: MNHNY, SVGAGI (reference sequence). The V and J ends lost 5 bases and 1 base, in that order; junction bases with no gene match: 9. CDR3 amino acids: CASSGLDREYNYGYTF. CDR3 bases: TGTGCCAGCAGTGGCCTGGACAGGGAGTATAACTATGGCTACACCTTC.

Remarks on this clone: The same CDR3 is also encoded by other DNA sequences in this sample. The chain recombines TRBV5-1 with TRBJ1-5; 7 bases match TRBD1. The CDR3 is made up of 15 amino acids. V gave up 0 bases and J gave up 3 bases; unmatched junction bases: 3. Germline CDR1 SGHRS, CDR2 YFSETQ. The CDR3 protein is CASSLAGGNNQPQHF. In nucleotides, the CDR3 is TGCGCCAGCAGCTTGGCAGGGGGAAACAATCAGCCCCAGCATTTT.

V and J are TRBV7-9 and TRBJ2-1; 7 nucleotides match TRBD1. This CDR3 has 16 amino acids. The germline V gene encodes CDR1 SEHNR and CDR2 FQNEAQ (reference sequence). Unmatched junction bases numbered 7, after V lost 4 bases and J lost 1 base. CDR3 amino acids: CASSSNDRASYNEQFF. DNA of the CDR3: TGTGCCAGCAGCTCAAACGACAGGGCGTCCTACAATGAGCAGTTCTTC.

With regard to this clone: Other DNA sequences from this sample encode an identical CDR3 as well. The chain carries TRBV2 and TRBJ1-5; D gene ambiguous. The CDR3 is 14 residues long. The V and J ends lost 5 bases and 2 bases respectively, with 10 bases between them. CDR1 is SNHLY, CDR2 FYNNEI, per germline. For the CDR3, the DNA is TGTGCCAGCAGTAGGAGCCGGGGCAATCAGCCCCAGCATTTT. It yields the protein CASSRSRGNQPQHF. Drawing the rest from reference TRBV2 and TRBJ1-5, the complete variable domain is EPEVTQTPSHQVTQMGQEVILRCVPISNHLYFYWYRQILGQKVEFLVSFYNNEISEKSEIFDDQFSVERPDGSNFTLKIRSTKLEDSAMYFCASSRSRGNQPQHFGDGTRLSIL.

This clone has a handful of counts. This chain joins TRBV28 and TRBJ1-1; D possibly corresponds to TRBD1 (5 bases). Looked up from germline, CDR1 is MDHEN and CDR2 is SYDVKM. The CDR3 is 14 residues long. V lost 6 bases and J lost 5, with 16 bases in between. In DNA, the CDR3 is TGTGCCAGCAGCATGGGGGGGATCGGGACTGAAGCTTTCTTT. Its protein product is CASSMGGIGTEAFF.

The J gene is TRBJ2-7, the V gene TRBV6-6; a weak D match, TRBD1 (6 bases). CDR3 length equals 16 residues. Germline V CDR1 and CDR2: MNHNY, SVGAGI (reference sequence). The V end was cut by 6 bases, the J end by 2 bases, with 20 bases between. DNA of the CDR3: TGTGCCAGCAGCCACACCGCATCAGGGGCCCCCTACGAGCAGTACTTC. This translates into CASSHTASGAPYEQYF.

The rearrangement joins TRBV6-2 or TRBV6-3 to TRBJ2-7; 10 positions agree with TRBD1. Looked up from germline, CDR1 is MNHEY and CDR2 is SVGEGT. V lost 3 bases, J lost 4 bases, and 6 bases stayed unmatched. This CDR3 region has 15 residues. CDR3 sequence reads: CASSYRWDRGYEQYF. In DNA, the CDR3 is TGTGCCAGCAGTTATCGGTGGGACAGGGGATACGAGCAGTACTTC.

This clone was counted many times. The chain has TRBV11-3 and TRBJ2-3; D gene uncertain. With 5 bases removed from V and 6 bases from J, the gap between germline ends came to 18 bases. The germline V gene has CDR1 SGHNT and CDR2 YENEEA. The CDR3 loop spans 15 amino acids. The CDR3 here is CASSPGRSIGDTQYF. CDR3 in DNA: TGTGCCAGCAGCCCAGGAAGATCTATCGGCGATACGCAGTATTTT.

Regarding this clone: Other nucleotide sequences from this sample produce the same CDR3. The chain has TRBV29-1 and TRBJ2-5; D is unresolved. Trimming removed 7 bases at V and 1 base at J, with 7 bases between. Germline CDR1 SQVTM, CDR2 ANQGSEA. The CDR3 runs to 11 residues. CDR3 nucleotide sequence: TGCAGCGGAGCCGTCCAAGAGACCCAGTACTTC. Translating it yields CSGAVQETQYF.

The CDR3, as DNA: TGCGCCAGCAGCTCCCGGGACAGGCATCCCGAGCAGTACTTC. Translating it yields CASSSRDRHPEQYF. V usage is TRBV5-1 and J usage is TRBJ2-7; TRBD1 aligns across 8 bases. The ends lost 3 bases at V and 6 bases at J; junction bases unmatched: 8. Looked up from germline, CDR1 is SGHRS and CDR2 is YFSETQ. The CDR3 has 14 residues. Full variable domain (rest looked up from reference TRBV5-1 and TRBJ2-7): KAGVTQTPRYLIKTRGQQVTLSCSPISGHRSVSWYQQTPGQGLQFLFEYFSETQRNKGNFPGRFSGRQFSNSRSEMNVSTLELGDSALYLCASSSRDRHPEQYFGPGTRLTVT.

This chain joins TRBV5-4 and TRBJ2-7; perhaps TRBD2 as D (5 bases). This CDR3 has 16 amino acids. V was clipped by 5 bases and J by 3 bases, with 21 bases between them. The germline gives CDR1 SGHNT, CDR2 YYREEE (reference sequence). The CDR3 DNA reads as TGTGCCAGCAGGCGAATGTCGGGGTCCAATATCTACGAGCAGTACTTC. This encodes CASRRMSGSNIYEQYF.

In DNA form, the CDR3 reads TGTGCCAGTCTGGGACTAGCGGGGCGCACAGATACGCAGTATTTT. It encodes CASLGLAGRTDTQYF. V and J are TRBV27 and TRBJ2-3, with 13 bases aligning to TRBD2. The CDR3 runs to 15 residues. Germline-derived CDR1 and CDR2 are MNHEY and SMNVEV (reference sequence). With V trimmed by 9 bases and J by 1 base, 4 bases remained unmatched.

The genes are TRBV5-1 and TRBJ1-2, with 11 bases aligning to TRBD1. Germline-derived CDR1 and CDR2 are SGHRS and YFSETQ. The CDR3 length is 15 residues. V was pared by 3 bases and J by 4 bases, with 5 bases of the junction left unmatched. CDR3 residues: CASSSGTGGPYGYTF. The CDR3, as DNA: TGCGCCAGCAGCTCAGGGACAGGGGGACCCTATGGCTACACCTTC.

This chain joins TRBV9 and TRBJ2-3, with D perhaps TRBD1 (6 bases). Trimming removed 2 bases from V and 6 bases from J, with 16 bases in between. The CDR3 runs 15 residues. Looked up from germline, CDR1 is SGDLS and CDR2 is YYNGEE. The CDR3 region has the DNA TGTGCCAGCAGCGTCCAGGGGTCCGCGCGGGATACGCAGTATTTT. Translation: CASSVQGSARDTQYF.